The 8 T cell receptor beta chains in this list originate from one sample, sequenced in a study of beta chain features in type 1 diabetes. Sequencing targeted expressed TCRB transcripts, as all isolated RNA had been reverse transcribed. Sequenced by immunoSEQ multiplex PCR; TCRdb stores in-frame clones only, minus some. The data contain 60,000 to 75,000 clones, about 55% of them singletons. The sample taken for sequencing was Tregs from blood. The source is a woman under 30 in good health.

CDR3 coding DNA: TGTGCCAGCAGTCTCGACGGAGACTATGGCTACACCTTC. Protein sequence: CASSLDGDYGYTF. The V gene is TRBV6-5, the J gene TRBJ1-2; no firm D call. V lost 5 bases and J 3 bases, leaving 10 bases between the germline ends. Germline CDR1 reads MNHEY; CDR2 reads SVGAGI. The CDR3 length is 13 residues.

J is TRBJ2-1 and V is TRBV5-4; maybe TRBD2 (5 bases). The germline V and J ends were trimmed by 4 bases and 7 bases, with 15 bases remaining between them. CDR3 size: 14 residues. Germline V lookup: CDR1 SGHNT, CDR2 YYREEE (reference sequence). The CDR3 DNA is TGTGCCAGCAGCCTCCCGGGGTCGGGGAATGAGCAGTTCTTC. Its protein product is CASSLPGSGNEQFF.

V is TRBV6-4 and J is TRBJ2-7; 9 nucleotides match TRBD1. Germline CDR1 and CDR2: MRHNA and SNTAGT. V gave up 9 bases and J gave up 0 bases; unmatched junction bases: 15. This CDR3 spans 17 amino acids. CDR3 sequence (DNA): TGTGCCAGGACACCGGGACAGGGTCTAGGGCTCTCCTACGAGCAGTACTTC. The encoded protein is CARTPGQGLGLSYEQYF.

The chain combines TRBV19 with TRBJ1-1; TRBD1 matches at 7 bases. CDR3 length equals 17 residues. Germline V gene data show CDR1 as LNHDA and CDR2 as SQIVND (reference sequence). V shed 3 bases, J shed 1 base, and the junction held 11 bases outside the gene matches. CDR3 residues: CASSIRQGQKWNTEAFF. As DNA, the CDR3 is TGTGCCAGTAGTATCCGACAGGGACAGAAATGGAACACTGAAGCTTTCTTT.

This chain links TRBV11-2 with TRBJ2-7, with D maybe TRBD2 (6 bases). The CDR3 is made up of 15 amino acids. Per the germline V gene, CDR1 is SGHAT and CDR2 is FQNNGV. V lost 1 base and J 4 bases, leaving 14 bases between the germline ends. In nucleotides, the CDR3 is TGTGCCAGCAGCTTAGCCCGGGACTCTTTTTACGAGCAGTACTTC. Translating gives CASSLARDSFYEQYF.

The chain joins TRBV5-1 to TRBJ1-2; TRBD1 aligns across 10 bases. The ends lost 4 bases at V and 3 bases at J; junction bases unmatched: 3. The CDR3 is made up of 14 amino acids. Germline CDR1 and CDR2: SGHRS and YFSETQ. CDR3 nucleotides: TGCGCCAGCAGCAGACAGGGGGCAGACTATGGCTACACCTTC. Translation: CASSRQGADYGYTF.

The CDR3 loop reads CAWMVGTSRRDTEAFF. The CDR3, as DNA: TGTGCCTGGATGGTTGGGACTTCCCGAAGGGACACTGAAGCTTTCTTT. This rearrangement joins TRBV30 to TRBJ1-1; D is perhaps TRBD1 (5 bases). V was pared by 4 bases and J by 3 bases, with 21 bases between. Germline CDR1 GTSNPN, CDR2 SVGIG (reference sequence). There are 16 residues in the CDR3.

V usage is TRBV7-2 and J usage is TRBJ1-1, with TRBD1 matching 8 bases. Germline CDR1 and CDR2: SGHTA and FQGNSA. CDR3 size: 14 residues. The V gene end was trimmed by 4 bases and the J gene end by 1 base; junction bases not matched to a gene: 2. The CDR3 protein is CASSYDRGNTEAFF. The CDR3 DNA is TGTGCCAGCAGCTACGACAGGGGGAACACTGAAGCTTTCTTT.